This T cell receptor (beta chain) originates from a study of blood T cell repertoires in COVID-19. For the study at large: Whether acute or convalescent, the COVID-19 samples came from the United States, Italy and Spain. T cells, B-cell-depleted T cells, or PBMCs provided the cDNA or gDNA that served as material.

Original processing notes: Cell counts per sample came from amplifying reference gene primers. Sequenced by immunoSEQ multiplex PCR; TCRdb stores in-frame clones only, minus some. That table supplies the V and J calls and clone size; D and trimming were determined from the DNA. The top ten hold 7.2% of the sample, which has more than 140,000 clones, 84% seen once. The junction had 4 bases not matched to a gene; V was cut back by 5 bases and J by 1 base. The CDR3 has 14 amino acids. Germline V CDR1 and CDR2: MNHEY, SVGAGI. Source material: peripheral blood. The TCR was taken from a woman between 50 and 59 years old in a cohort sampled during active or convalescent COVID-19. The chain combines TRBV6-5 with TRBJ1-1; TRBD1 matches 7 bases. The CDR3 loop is CASSRRGSNTEAFF. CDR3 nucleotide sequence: TGTGCCAGCAGTCGCAGGGGGTCGAACACTGAAGCTTTCTTT.